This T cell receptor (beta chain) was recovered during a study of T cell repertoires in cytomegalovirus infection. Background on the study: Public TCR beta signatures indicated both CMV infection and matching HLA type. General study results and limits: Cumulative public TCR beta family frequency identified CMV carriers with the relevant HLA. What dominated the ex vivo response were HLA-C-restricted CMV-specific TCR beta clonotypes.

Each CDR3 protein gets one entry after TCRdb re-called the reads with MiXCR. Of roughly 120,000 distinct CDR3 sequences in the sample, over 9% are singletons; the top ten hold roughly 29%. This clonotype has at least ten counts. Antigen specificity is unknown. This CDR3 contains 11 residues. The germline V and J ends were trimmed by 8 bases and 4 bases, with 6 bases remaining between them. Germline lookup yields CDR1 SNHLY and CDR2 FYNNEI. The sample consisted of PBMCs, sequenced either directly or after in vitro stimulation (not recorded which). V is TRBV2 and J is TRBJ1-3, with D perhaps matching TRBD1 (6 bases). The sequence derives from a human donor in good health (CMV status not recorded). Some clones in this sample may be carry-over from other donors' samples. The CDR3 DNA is TGTGCCAGCGGACAGGGAAACACCATATATTTT. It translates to CASGQGNTIYF.